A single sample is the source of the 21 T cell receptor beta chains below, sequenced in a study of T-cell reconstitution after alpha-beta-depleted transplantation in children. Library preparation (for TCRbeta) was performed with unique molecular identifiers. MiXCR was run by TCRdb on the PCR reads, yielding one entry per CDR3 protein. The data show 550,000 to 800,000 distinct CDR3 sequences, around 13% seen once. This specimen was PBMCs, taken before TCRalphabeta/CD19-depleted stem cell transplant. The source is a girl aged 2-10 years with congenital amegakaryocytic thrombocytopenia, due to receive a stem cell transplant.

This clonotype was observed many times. CDR3 sequence (DNA): TGTGCCAGCTCATCACAGGCCACCGGGGAGCTGTTTTTT. Translation: CASSSQATGELFF. The V call is TRBV18, the J call TRBJ2-2; tentatively, D is TRBD1 (5 bases). The CDR3 consists of 13 residues. Germline CDR1 KGHSH, CDR2 LQKENI. Trimming shortened V by 5 bases and J by 4 bases, and 8 bases separated the two germline ends.

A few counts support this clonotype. CDR3 DNA: TGCAGCTGGGGACTAGCGGGAGGAAGAATCTACAATGAGCAGTTCTTC. Translated: CSWGLAGGRIYNEQFF. This chain connects TRBV20-1 to TRBJ2-1; TRBD2 matches at 15 bases. This CDR3 has 16 residues. The germline gives CDR1 DFQATT, CDR2 SNEGSKA (reference sequence).

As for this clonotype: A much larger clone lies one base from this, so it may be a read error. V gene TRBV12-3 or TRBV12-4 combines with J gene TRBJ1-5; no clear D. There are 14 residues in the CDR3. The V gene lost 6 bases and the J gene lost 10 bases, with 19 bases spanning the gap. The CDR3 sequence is CASSRRAGSHPQHF. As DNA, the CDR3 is TGTGCCAGCAGCCGACGTGCGGGGTCTCACCCCCAGCATTTT.

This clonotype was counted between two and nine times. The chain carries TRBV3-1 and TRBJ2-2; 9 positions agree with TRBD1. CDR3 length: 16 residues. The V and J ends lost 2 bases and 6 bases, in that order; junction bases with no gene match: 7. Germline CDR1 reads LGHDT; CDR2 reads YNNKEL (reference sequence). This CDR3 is CASSQPGTGIPGELFF. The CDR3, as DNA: TGTGCCAGCAGCCAACCAGGGACAGGGATCCCCGGGGAGCTGTTTTTT.

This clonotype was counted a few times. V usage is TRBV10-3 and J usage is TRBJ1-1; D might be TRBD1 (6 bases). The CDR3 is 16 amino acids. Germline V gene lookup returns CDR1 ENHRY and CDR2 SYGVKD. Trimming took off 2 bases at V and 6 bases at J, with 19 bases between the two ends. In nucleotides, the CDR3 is TGTGCCATCAGTGAGACCGTTCAGGGGAGAGGCTCTGAAGCTTTCTTT. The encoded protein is CAISETVQGRGSEAFF.

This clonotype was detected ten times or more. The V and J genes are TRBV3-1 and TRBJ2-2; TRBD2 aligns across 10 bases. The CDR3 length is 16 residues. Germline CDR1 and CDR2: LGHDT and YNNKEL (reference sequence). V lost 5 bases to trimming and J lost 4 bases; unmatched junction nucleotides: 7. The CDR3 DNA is TGTGCCAGCAGCGACCTAGCGGGAGACCTCACCGGGGAGCTGTTTTTT. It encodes CASSDLAGDLTGELFF.

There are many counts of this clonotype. The CDR3: CSVEDSRRVAYEQYF. As DNA, the CDR3 is TGCAGCGTTGAAGATAGTCGGCGGGTGGCCTACGAGCAGTACTTC. J is TRBJ2-7 and V is TRBV29-1; weak D call: TRBD2 (5 bases). The germline gives CDR1 SQVTM, CDR2 ANQGSEA. The CDR3 contains 15 residues. Trimming took 0 bases from V and 2 from J, leaving 14 bases between them.

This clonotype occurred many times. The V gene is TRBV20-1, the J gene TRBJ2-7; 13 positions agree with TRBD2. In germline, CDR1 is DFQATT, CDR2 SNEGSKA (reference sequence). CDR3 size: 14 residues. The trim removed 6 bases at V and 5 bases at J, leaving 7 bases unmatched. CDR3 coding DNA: TGCAGTGCCACCCAAGGACTAGCGGGAGACGAGCAGTACTTC. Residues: CSATQGLAGDEQYF.

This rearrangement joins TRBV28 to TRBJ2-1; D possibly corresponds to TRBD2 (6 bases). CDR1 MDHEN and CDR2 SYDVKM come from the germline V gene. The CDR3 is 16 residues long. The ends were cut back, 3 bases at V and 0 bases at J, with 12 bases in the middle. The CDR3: CASSFWGRSSYNEQFF. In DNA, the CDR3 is TGTGCCAGCAGTTTTTGGGGGAGGTCCTCCTACAATGAGCAGTTCTTC. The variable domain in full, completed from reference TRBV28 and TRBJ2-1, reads DVKVTQSSRYLVKRTGEKVFLECVQDMDHENMFWYRQDPGLGLRLIYFSYDVKMKEKGDIPEGYSVSREKKERFSLILESASTNQTSMYLCASSFWGRSSYNEQFFGPGTRLTVL.

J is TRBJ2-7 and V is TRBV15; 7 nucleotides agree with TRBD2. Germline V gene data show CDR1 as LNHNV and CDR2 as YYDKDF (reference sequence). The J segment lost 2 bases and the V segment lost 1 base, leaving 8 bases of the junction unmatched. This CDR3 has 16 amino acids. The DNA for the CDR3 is TGTGCCACCAGCAGAGGCCGGGAGGTTTCCCCCTACGAGCAGTACTTC. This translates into CATSRGREVSPYEQYF.

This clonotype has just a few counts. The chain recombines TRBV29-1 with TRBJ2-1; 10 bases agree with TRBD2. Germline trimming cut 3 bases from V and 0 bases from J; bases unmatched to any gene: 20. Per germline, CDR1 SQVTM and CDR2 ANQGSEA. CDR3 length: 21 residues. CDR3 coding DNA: TGCAGCGTTGACGACCCGGACGATACTAGCGGGGTAGGGCGCTCCTACAATGAGCAGTTCTTC. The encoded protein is CSVDDPDDTSGVGRSYNEQFF.

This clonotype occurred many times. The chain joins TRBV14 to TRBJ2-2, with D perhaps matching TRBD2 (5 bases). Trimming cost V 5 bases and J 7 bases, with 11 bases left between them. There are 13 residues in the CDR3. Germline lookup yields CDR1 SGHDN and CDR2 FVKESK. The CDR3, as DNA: TGTGCCAGCAGCTCGAGGGTTTTCGGGGAGCTGTTTTTT. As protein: CASSSRVFGELFF.

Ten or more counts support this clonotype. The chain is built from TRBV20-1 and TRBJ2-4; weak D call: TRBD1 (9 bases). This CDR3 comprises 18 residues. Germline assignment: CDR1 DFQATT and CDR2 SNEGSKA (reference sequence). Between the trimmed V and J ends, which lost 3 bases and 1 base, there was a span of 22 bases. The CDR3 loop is CSARGQGGGSFAKNIQYF. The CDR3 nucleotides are TGCAGTGCTAGGGGACAGGGCGGGGGGTCTTTTGCCAAAAACATTCAGTACTTC.

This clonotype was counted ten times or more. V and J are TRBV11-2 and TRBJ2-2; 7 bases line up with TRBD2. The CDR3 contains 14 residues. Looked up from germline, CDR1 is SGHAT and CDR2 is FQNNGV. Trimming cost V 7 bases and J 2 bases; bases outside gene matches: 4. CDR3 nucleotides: TGTGCCAGCATCCCAGCGGGAAACACCGGGGAGCTGTTTTTT. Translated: CASIPAGNTGELFF.

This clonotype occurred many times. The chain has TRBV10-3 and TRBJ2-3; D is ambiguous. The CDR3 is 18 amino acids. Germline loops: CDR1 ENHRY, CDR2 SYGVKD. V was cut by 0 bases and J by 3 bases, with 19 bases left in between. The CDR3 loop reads CAISESTLERLMTDTQYF. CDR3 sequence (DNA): TGTGCCATCAGTGAGTCGACTTTGGAGCGCCTAATGACAGATACGCAGTATTTT.

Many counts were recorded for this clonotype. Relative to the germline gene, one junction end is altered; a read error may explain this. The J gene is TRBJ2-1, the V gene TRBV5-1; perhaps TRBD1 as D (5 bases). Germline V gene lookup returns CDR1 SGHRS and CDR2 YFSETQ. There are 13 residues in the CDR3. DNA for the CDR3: TGTGCCAGCAGTTTGGCAGGGTCTAATGAGCAGTTCTTC. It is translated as CASSLAGSNEQFF.

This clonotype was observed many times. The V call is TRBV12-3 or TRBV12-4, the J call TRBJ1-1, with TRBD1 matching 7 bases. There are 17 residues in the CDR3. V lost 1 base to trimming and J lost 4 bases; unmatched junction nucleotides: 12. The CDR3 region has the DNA TGTGCCAGCAGTTTAGGGCGAGGGACAGTTGTGGGCACTGAAGCTTTCTTT. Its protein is CASSLGRGTVVGTEAFF.

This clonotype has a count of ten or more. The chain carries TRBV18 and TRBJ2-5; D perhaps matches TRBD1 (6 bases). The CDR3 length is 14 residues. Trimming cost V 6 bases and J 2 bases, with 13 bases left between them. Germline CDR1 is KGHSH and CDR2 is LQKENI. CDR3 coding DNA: TGTGCCAGCTCGCCGAACAGGGCTCAAGAGACCCAGTACTTC. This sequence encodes CASSPNRAQETQYF.

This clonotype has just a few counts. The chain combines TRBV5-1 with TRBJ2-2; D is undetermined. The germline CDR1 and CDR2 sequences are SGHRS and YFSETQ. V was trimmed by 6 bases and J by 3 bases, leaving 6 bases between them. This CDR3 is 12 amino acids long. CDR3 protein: CASNGDTGELFF. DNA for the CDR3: TGCGCCAGCAACGGTGACACCGGGGAGCTGTTTTTT. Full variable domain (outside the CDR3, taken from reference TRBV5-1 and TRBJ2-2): KAGVTQTPRYLIKTRGQQVTLSCSPISGHRSVSWYQQTPGQGLQFLFEYFSETQRNKGNFPGRFSGRQFSNSRSEMNVSTLELGDSALYLCASNGDTGELFFGEGSRLTVL.

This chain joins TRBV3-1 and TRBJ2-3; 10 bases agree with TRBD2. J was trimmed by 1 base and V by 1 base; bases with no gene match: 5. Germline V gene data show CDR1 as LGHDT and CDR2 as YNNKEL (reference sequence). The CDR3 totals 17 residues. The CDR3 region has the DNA TGTGCCAGCAGCCAAGTCCACAGCGGGAGGGGCACAGATACGCAGTATTTT. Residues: CASSQVHSGRGTDTQYF.

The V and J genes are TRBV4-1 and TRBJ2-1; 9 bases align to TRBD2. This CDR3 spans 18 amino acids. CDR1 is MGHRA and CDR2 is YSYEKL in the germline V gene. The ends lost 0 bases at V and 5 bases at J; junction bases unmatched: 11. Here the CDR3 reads CASSQEGGSGSLDNEQFF. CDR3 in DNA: TGCGCCAGCAGCCAAGAGGGGGGTAGCGGGAGTCTCGACAATGAGCAGTTCTTC.